A selection of T cell receptor beta chains follows, all from one sample in a study of technical replicates of blood from several donors. TCRdb's copy holds only in-frame clones and misses some; the assay was immunoSEQ multiplex PCR. Among some 76,000 clones listed, roughly 94% were seen once. The sequenced sample consisted of T cells isolated from PBMCs. The source of these receptors is a human donor in good health. The CDR3 runs from the conserved cysteine through the conserved F or W.

v_call	j_call	cdr3_aa
TRBV18	TRBJ1-1	CASSPRDREVTEAFF
TRBV4-1	TRBJ1-1	CASSTRQGTEAFF
TRBV4-3	TRBJ2-1	CASSQESGPYNEQFF
TRBV19	TRBJ1-3	CASSISVSSGNTIYF
TRBV6-6	TRBJ1-2	CASRPGTYYGYTF
TRBV7-9	TRBJ1-1	CASSLVQGKNTEAFF
TRBV15	TRBJ2-7	CATSPVRDYYEQYF
TRBV4-3	TRBJ2-7	CASSQGIGTGISYEQYF
TRBV19	TRBJ2-3	CASRTRDTQYF
TRBV5-1	TRBJ2-1	CASSWDRANEQFF
TRBV18	TRBJ2-7	CASSPGAGAVYEQYF
TRBV6-5	TRBJ2-4	CASSYSSGEVRNIQYF
TRBV7-9	TRBJ2-2	CASSDAGTSHGELFF
TRBV18	TRBJ1-2	CASSPGEAGYTF
TRBV19	TRBJ1-4	CASSFSGATNEKLFF
TRBV19	TRBJ2-7	CASSIEGGVYEQYF
TRBV15	TRBJ2-7	CATRTRGSYEQYF
TRBV14	TRBJ1-2	CASSQASGGYTF
TRBV15	TRBJ2-5	CASWSVGAETQYF
TRBV4-2	TRBJ2-7	CASSQENGGEQYF
TRBV18	TRBJ1-5	CASSPLQGGNQPQHF
TRBV6-1	TRBJ1-1	CASSEVSEAFF
TRBV6-5	TRBJ1-2	CASSYSPTSNYGYTF
TRBV29-1	TRBJ1-2	CSVEPGQGNYGYTF
TRBV29-1	TRBJ2-7	CSVQGLYTYEQYF
TRBV9	TRBJ2-7	CASSPQKLAGAKHEQYF
TRBV5-8	TRBJ1-2	CASSLTEWGYTF
TRBV7-3	TRBJ1-1	CASSRNGQGGTEAFF
TRBV7-2	TRBJ2-3	CASSLNSLGDTQYF
TRBV9	TRBJ1-3	CASSVGGPLSGNTIYF
TRBV29-1	TRBJ2-6	CSVLTAAGANVLTF
TRBV9	TRBJ1-1	CASSLGQLNTEAFF
TRBV5-1	TRBJ2-3	CASSLDPSGSGLTDTQYF
TRBV4-1	TRBJ1-2	CASSQDSSGTGGYGYTF
TRBV29-1	TRBJ2-7	CSVGDSYEQYF
TRBV5-8	TRBJ1-2	CASSYGQSGLYGYTF
TRBV7-2	TRBJ2-7	CASSPQRDRGYEQYF
TRBV2	TRBJ2-5	CASSDGREIETQYF
TRBV9	TRBJ2-1	CASSETGDEQFF
TRBV10-3	TRBJ2-2	CAISMTSGSGDGELFF
TRBV7-9	TRBJ2-1	CASSSGNEQFF
TRBV11-3	TRBJ2-7	CASSPGLVDFYEQYF
TRBV7-9	TRBJ2-5	CATGRSTALHTGWETQYF
TRBV27	TRBJ2-1	CASSFTGAFNEQFF
TRBV21-1	TRBJ2-7	CASSNRQACYEQYF
TRBV7-9	TRBJ2-1	CASSFGGYNEQFF
TRBV5-1	TRBJ1-1	CASSLGRNTEAFF
TRBV11-3	TRBJ2-6	CASSLGGQGISSGANVLTF
TRBV6-5	TRBJ2-1	CAIGTAYNEQFF
TRBV5-4	TRBJ1-5	CASSRQGAPNQPQHF
TRBV25-1	TRBJ1-2	CASSETYRDGYTF
TRBV11-2	TRBJ2-2	CASRGLAGGPSGELFF
TRBV4-3	TRBJ2-2	CASSQSGGNTGELFF